Included here is one TCR beta chain sequence, with context. Its antigen remains unidentified. It has no much larger one-base neighbor in the sample; base qualities were not kept. The collaborating institutions used their own protocols to collect whole blood in K2EDTA tubes. For TCRbeta analysis, collaborators shipped samples in one of three forms: frozen whole blood, isolated PBMCs, or DNA extracted from either of those sample types. This entry belongs to a study of blood T cell repertoires in COVID-19 (dated by TCRdb to 2020 to 2021). Concerning the study at large: Samples from collaborators originated in the United States, Italy and Spain and spanned both the acute and convalescent phases of COVID-19. The prospective study material was composed of cDNA or gDNA derived from T cells, B-cell-depleted T cells, or PBMCs. The dataset comprised deeply sampled blood TCRbeta repertoires from subjects exposed to, actively infected with, or recovered from COVID-19. The repertoires were released in a freely available public database meant as a resource for research on the immune response to SARS-CoV-2. Samples came from the ongoing ImmuneRACE study (first 160 participants) plus 1,254 subjects from 6 global collaborators. The sample metadata nearly always contained a de-identified subject ID, COVID-19 status, age in years and sex. HLA class I and class II types, where available, came from metadata supplied by the sample provider rather than from assay-based typing.

The paper's findings and limits, for the study overall: The quantity of clinical and demographic metadata differed by source and by participant and was supplied without curation.

The immunoSEQ Assay, a bias-controlled multiplex PCR, was used to amplify TCRbeta CDR3 regions from genomic DNA. The authors' analysis ran thus. Within the assay, amplification of reference gene primers was used to estimate how many nucleated cells each sample contained. Sequence reads were collapsed and filtered to measure the absolute abundance of every unique TCRbeta CDR3 rearrangement. For each sample, productive Simpson clonality was calculated as the square root of Simpson's diversity index over productive rearrangements. The immuneACCESS repertoire file appears here via TCRdb, limited to in-frame rearrangements. These files lack a portion of the clones; in checked studies, under half of the deficit traces to unresolved V genes, and the cause of the others is not known. The V and J calls and clone size come from that table; D and trimming were worked out from the DNA. The sample table records roughly 140,000 clones; around 87% of these occur just once. Just over 3% of the sample rests with the top ten.

The CDR3 has 13 amino acids, counting the end cysteine and phenylalanine. CDR3 DNA is the only sequence kept; it has 39 bases, read in frame from the first base. The V end gives up 7 bases and the J end 13 bases, leaving 13 bases in the junction not matched to a gene. CDR1 and CDR2 were assigned from the germline V gene as MDHEN and SYDVKM. This sequence uses TRBV28 and TRBJ1-2, with 9 bases matching TRBD1. Specimen: peripheral blood. The sequence was obtained from a woman in her fifties or sixties with active COVID-19. The CDR3 amino acid sequence is: CASKSGTGFGTTF. The DNA sequence follows: TGTGCCAGCAAGTCCGGGACAGGGTTCGGGACCACCTTC.